The rows below give T cell receptor beta chains drawn from one sample of a study of blood T cell repertoires in COVID-19. TCRdb's copy holds only in-frame clones and misses some; the assay was immunoSEQ multiplex PCR. The table has over 200,000 clones, about 88% seen once. Sequences were obtained from peripheral blood. Receptors originate from a man aged 35 to 55 with active or convalescent COVID-19. Both conserved end residues are part of each CDR3. The order of the fields is V gene, clone size, D gene, J gene, CDR3 protein. D genes are given only for firm matches. Clone size, where shown, is once, few, many, or a class for clones that have expanded.

V gene: TRBV4-1; clone size: NA; D gene: TRBD1; J gene: TRBJ1-4; CDR3 protein: CASSPDRGYEKLFF
V gene: TRBV30; clone size: NA; D gene: TRBD2; J gene: TRBJ2-5; CDR3 protein: CAWGLAGGPQETQYF
V gene: TRBV13; clone size: NA; D gene: TRBD1; J gene: TRBJ2-5; CDR3 protein: CASSRTGLMEETQYF
V gene: TRBV6-5; clone size: NA; D gene: TRBD1; J gene: TRBJ2-3; CDR3 protein: CASSRGPNPTDTQYF
V gene: TRBV11-2; clone size: NA; D gene: TRBD1; J gene: TRBJ1-2; CDR3 protein: CASSYTGGGYGYTF
V gene: TRBV6-5; clone size: NA; D gene: NA; J gene: TRBJ1-3; CDR3 protein: CASSYSREADGTIYF
V gene: TRBV7-2; clone size: NA; D gene: TRBD2; J gene: TRBJ2-5; CDR3 protein: CASSSSRLAGVSETQYF
V gene: TRBV28; clone size: many; D gene: TRBD1; J gene: TRBJ1-6; CDR3 protein: CASSGGQGGHF
V gene: TRBV7-2; clone size: NA; D gene: TRBD1; J gene: TRBJ1-2; CDR3 protein: CASSFKVSGQIHYGYTF
V gene: TRBV4-1; clone size: NA; D gene: TRBD1; J gene: TRBJ1-4; CDR3 protein: CASSRWTGTNEKLFF
V gene: TRBV28; clone size: NA; D gene: NA; J gene: TRBJ1-5; CDR3 protein: CASSLGGGGAKPQHF
V gene: TRBV6-5; clone size: NA; D gene: TRBD1; J gene: TRBJ2-5; CDR3 protein: CASSYWQGVQETQYF
V gene: TRBV30; clone size: NA; D gene: NA; J gene: TRBJ1-6; CDR3 protein: CAWSVTGSGNSPLHF
V gene: TRBV23-1; clone size: few; D gene: TRBD1; J gene: TRBJ1-5; CDR3 protein: CASSPTGGNQPQHF
V gene: TRBV19; clone size: few; D gene: NA; J gene: TRBJ1-2; CDR3 protein: CASSMQNYGYTF
V gene: TRBV2; clone size: NA; D gene: NA; J gene: TRBJ1-2; CDR3 protein: CASSAVHNYGYTF
V gene: TRBV5-6; clone size: NA; D gene: NA; J gene: TRBJ2-5; CDR3 protein: CASSDLGGYQETQYF
V gene: TRBV7-9; clone size: NA; D gene: NA; J gene: TRBJ1-1; CDR3 protein: CASSLDMNTEAFF
V gene: TRBV3-1/TRBV3-2; clone size: NA; D gene: NA; J gene: TRBJ1-1; CDR3 protein: CASSQDQGIGEAFF
V gene: TRBV5-1; clone size: NA; D gene: NA; J gene: TRBJ1-4; CDR3 protein: CASSLVAGSSEKLFF
V gene: TRBV28; clone size: NA; D gene: NA; J gene: TRBJ2-7; CDR3 protein: CASSLSPVIYEQYF
V gene: TRBV28; clone size: NA; D gene: TRBD1; J gene: TRBJ1-2; CDR3 protein: CASSPGTGAYGYTF
V gene: TRBV2; clone size: NA; D gene: TRBD2; J gene: TRBJ2-1; CDR3 protein: CASSGALAGPMREQFF
V gene: TRBV6-2/TRBV6-3; clone size: once; D gene: TRBD2; J gene: TRBJ2-1; CDR3 protein: CASSNLAGGNEQFF
V gene: TRBV28; clone size: NA; D gene: TRBD1; J gene: TRBJ2-5; CDR3 protein: CASSSTGGRQETQYF
V gene: TRBV3-1/TRBV3-2; clone size: NA; D gene: NA; J gene: TRBJ1-2; CDR3 protein: CASSQGQYSDGYTF
V gene: TRBV27; clone size: NA; D gene: NA; J gene: TRBJ1-5; CDR3 protein: CASSFTGNQPQHF
V gene: TRBV5-1; clone size: NA; D gene: NA; J gene: TRBJ1-3; CDR3 protein: CASSLAGVSGNTIYF
V gene: TRBV4-2; clone size: NA; D gene: TRBD2; J gene: TRBJ2-1; CDR3 protein: CASQREGREGEQFF
V gene: TRBV24-1; clone size: NA; D gene: TRBD2; J gene: TRBJ2-1; CDR3 protein: CATREGSGGDNEQFF
V gene: TRBV5-4; clone size: NA; D gene: TRBD2; J gene: TRBJ2-5; CDR3 protein: CASSPGTSGIETQYF
V gene: TRBV28; clone size: NA; D gene: NA; J gene: TRBJ2-1; CDR3 protein: CASSLAVYYNEQFF
V gene: TRBV6-5; clone size: NA; D gene: TRBD2; J gene: TRBJ2-1; CDR3 protein: CASSLGGGAVYEQFF
V gene: TRBV3-1/TRBV3-2; clone size: NA; D gene: TRBD2; J gene: TRBJ2-3; CDR3 protein: CASSQREGISDTQYF
V gene: TRBV28; clone size: NA; D gene: NA; J gene: TRBJ2-7; CDR3 protein: CASSLTGYYEQYF
V gene: TRBV4-1; clone size: NA; D gene: NA; J gene: TRBJ1-1; CDR3 protein: CASSHHIQGGDTEAFF
V gene: TRBV29-1; clone size: NA; D gene: TRBD1; J gene: TRBJ1-1; CDR3 protein: CSVGPGQGMNTEAFF
V gene: TRBV27; clone size: NA; D gene: TRBD2; J gene: TRBJ2-7; CDR3 protein: CASSSTSGSYEQYF
V gene: TRBV27; clone size: NA; D gene: NA; J gene: TRBJ1-5; CDR3 protein: CASSLDSMFQPQHF
V gene: TRBV14; clone size: NA; D gene: NA; J gene: TRBJ2-5; CDR3 protein: CASSQGALLQETQYF
V gene: TRBV2; clone size: NA; D gene: TRBD1; J gene: TRBJ1-4; CDR3 protein: CASIRGLTNEKLFF
V gene: TRBV5-1; clone size: NA; D gene: NA; J gene: TRBJ2-5; CDR3 protein: CASSSSGAAEETQYF
V gene: TRBV7-9; clone size: once; D gene: TRBD1; J gene: TRBJ2-3; CDR3 protein: CASTRQGSTDTQYF
V gene: TRBV28; clone size: NA; D gene: NA; J gene: TRBJ1-5; CDR3 protein: CASSLHTDSNQPQHF
V gene: TRBV18; clone size: NA; D gene: NA; J gene: TRBJ1-2; CDR3 protein: CASSLEPGNYGYTF